One sample yielded the 27 T cell receptor beta chains listed below, sequenced in a study of spatial heterogeneity in lung cancer. Via MiXCR, TCRdb re-called the 5' RACE reads, giving one row per CDR3 protein. The data show fewer than 16,000 distinct CDR3 sequences, with 3.6% seen just once and approximately 9% held by the top ten. Time point specified: sample taken at primary tumor resection. Material: normal lung tissue next to the tumor, obtained at surgery. These receptors were taken from a male donor with early-stage non-small cell lung cancer.

This clonotype has at least ten counts. This beta chain is an unintended read in a library built for alpha chains; its size means little. The chain recombines TRBV3-1 with TRBJ2-1, with D hard to call. Germline lookup yields CDR1 LGHDT and CDR2 YNNKEL (reference sequence). The V end lost 4 bases, the J end lost 1 base, and 8 bases lay between the germline ends. The CDR3 sequence is 14 residues long. The CDR3 sequence is CASSPLGSYNEQFF. DNA of the CDR3: TGTGCCAGCAGCCCCCTGGGTTCCTACAATGAGCAGTTCTTC.

This clonotype was counted ten times or more. Within a library made for alpha chains, this beta chain is off target, and its count is uninformative. The V call is TRBV7-3, the J call TRBJ2-5; D tentatively reads TRBD1 or TRBD2 (5 bases each). The CDR3 runs to 15 residues. The germline V gene has CDR1 SGHTA and CDR2 FQGTGA. Trimming removed 5 bases from V and 2 bases from J, with 15 bases in between. The CDR3 bases are TGTGCCAGCAGCCAAATCCCGGGACGGCAAGAGACCCAGTACTTC. This gives the protein CASSQIPGRQETQYF.

The sample holds many counts of this clonotype. One end of the junction does not line up with germline, which may come from a read error. This beta chain slipped into a library made for alpha chains as a stray read, so its size is not meaningful. The V call is TRBV4-1, the J call TRBJ2-7; D possibly uses TRBD1 or TRBD2 (5 bases each). Germline values: CDR1 MGHRA, CDR2 YSYEKL. The CDR3 covers 14 residues. CDR3 protein: CDSSQAEGTEDQYF. CDR3 bases: TGCGACAGCAGCCAAGCGGAAGGGACCGAGGATCAGTACTTC.

By share of the sample, this clonotype is medium-sized. Found in a library prepared for alpha chains, this beta chain is an off-target read, and its abundance has little meaning. The rearrangement links TRBV6-2 or TRBV6-3 to TRBJ2-1; no clear D. V was pared by 5 bases and J by 2 bases, with 16 bases between. CDR3 length equals 16 residues. Per germline, CDR1 MNHEY and CDR2 SVGEGT. CDR3 nucleotides: TGTGCCAGCAGTCCCAGGCTAGGGCGAACCTACAATGAGCAGTTCTTC. As protein: CASSPRLGRTYNEQFF.

This clonotype was seen many times. This beta chain is a stray read from a library made for alpha chains; its abundance is not meaningful. This chain connects TRBV4-3 to TRBJ2-2; unclear D gene. Germline lookup yields CDR1 LGHNA and CDR2 YSLEER. The CDR3 runs 16 residues. V was shortened by 0 bases and J by 7 bases, with 15 bases between the two germline ends. The CDR3, as DNA: TGCGCCAGCAGCCAAGAGTTGACCCAAAATGGCGGGGAGCTGTTTTTT. It translates to CASSQELTQNGGELFF.

This clonotype is deemed medium-sized. A library made for alpha chains picked up this beta chain off target, so its size means little. The CDR3, as DNA: TGCGCCAGCAGCCAAGTACTCGGGGAGCTGTTTTTT. It encodes CASSQVLGELFF. The genes are TRBV4-1 and TRBJ2-2; D ambiguous. V gave up 1 base and J gave up 7 bases, with 4 bases separating them. The CDR3 contains 12 residues. Per the germline V gene, CDR1 is MGHRA and CDR2 is YSYEKL.

This clonotype appeared many times. Because the library targeted alpha chains, this beta chain is an off-target read whose size means little. The chain uses TRBV5-1 and TRBJ2-3; TRBD1 is a possible D gene (5 bases). V was shortened by 5 bases and J by 3 bases, with 13 bases between the two germline ends. CDR3 length: 14 amino acids. Germline V CDR1 and CDR2: SGHRS, YFSETQ. As DNA, the CDR3 is TGCGCCAGCAGGACAGCCTCCCGTACAGATACGCAGTATTTT. It codes for CASRTASRTDTQYF.

This clonotype was observed many times. This beta chain is an unintended read in a library built for alpha chains; its size means little. Here the CDR3 reads CAWNFRLGVSGANVLTF. CDR3 DNA sequence: TGTGCCTGGAACTTTCGACTCGGGGTTTCTGGGGCCAACGTCCTGACTTTC. The rearrangement joins TRBV30 to TRBJ2-6; D is possibly TRBD2 (5 bases). The CDR3 is 17 amino acids. Germline CDR1 is GTSNPN and CDR2 is SVGIG (reference sequence). V was shortened by 4 bases and J by 1 base, with 17 bases between the two germline ends.

In its sample, this clonotype was seen many times. The size of this beta chain means little, since it is a stray read in a library made for alpha chains. The chain uses TRBV27 and TRBJ1-6; no clear D. The CDR3 is 12 amino acids. The ends were cut back, 7 bases at V and 9 bases at J, with 10 bases in the middle. Germline CDR1 MNHEY, CDR2 SMNVEV (reference sequence). The CDR3 sequence is CASTRLGSPLHF. In DNA form, the CDR3 reads TGTGCCAGCACCCGGCTCGGTTCACCCCTCCACTTT.

This clonotype was counted ten times or more. The library was designed around alpha chains, so this beta chain is a stray read whose abundance carries little weight. This chain links TRBV28 with TRBJ1-2; D might be TRBD1 (6 bases). This CDR3 comprises 14 residues. Germline CDR1 reads MDHEN; CDR2 reads SYDVKM. The V end was cut by 6 bases, the J end by 5 bases, with 16 bases between. The CDR3 loop is CASRGSGVGYGYTF. As DNA, the CDR3 is TGTGCCAGCAGGGGGTCAGGGGTTGGATATGGCTACACCTTC.

In this sample, this clonotype turned up many times. The size of this beta chain means little, since it is a stray read in a library made for alpha chains. The chain recombines TRBV6-2 or TRBV6-3 with TRBJ2-1; TRBD2 aligns across 8 bases. The CDR3 runs 15 residues. CDR1 and CDR2 (germline): MNHEY, SVGEGT. The junction had 3 bases not matched to a gene; V was cut back by 5 bases and J by 0 bases. In DNA form, the CDR3 reads TGTGCCAGCAGTCCGGGGGGGAGCTCCTACAATGAGCAGTTCTTC. This codes for CASSPGGSSYNEQFF.

This clonotype came up many times. Because the library targeted alpha chains, this beta chain is an off-target read whose size means little. The chain carries TRBV18 and TRBJ2-1; no clear D. The CDR3 is 13 residues long. CDR1 is KGHSH and CDR2 is LQKENI in the germline V gene. The ends were cut back, 3 bases at V and 7 bases at J, with 10 bases in the middle. This CDR3 reads CASSPGTVNEQFF. CDR3 DNA sequence: TGTGCCAGCTCACCCGGCACAGTAAATGAGCAGTTCTTC.

This clonotype was observed at least ten times. This beta chain is a stray sequence in a library constructed for alpha chains; its clone size is not meaningful. The V call is TRBV20-1, the J call TRBJ2-5, with 7 bases identical to TRBD1. J was trimmed by 7 bases and V by 5 bases; bases with no gene match: 10. The germline gives CDR1 DFQATT, CDR2 SNEGSKA (reference sequence). The CDR3 has 13 amino acids. The CDR3, as DNA: TGCAGTGCTGGGACAGTAGGACAGGCGACCCAGTACTTC. Its protein product is CSAGTVGQATQYF.

This clonotype showed up many times. Found in a library prepared for alpha chains, this beta chain is an off-target read, and its abundance has little meaning. The V call is TRBV5-1, the J call TRBJ2-5; D unresolved. Trimming shortened V by 0 bases and J by 5 bases, and 8 bases separated the two germline ends. Germline-derived CDR1 and CDR2 are SGHRS and YFSETQ. This CDR3 is 13 amino acids long. CDR3 amino acids: CASSLEHGETQYF. In DNA form, the CDR3 reads TGCGCCAGCAGCTTGGAGCATGGGGAGACCCAGTACTTC.

This clonotype was counted at least ten times. In a library made to pick up alpha chains, this beta chain is a stray read with a size that means little. The CDR3 bases are TGTGCCAGCAGCTTAGTCCTTGGTTCAGATACGCAGTATTTT. Protein sequence: CASSLVLGSDTQYF. V gene TRBV7-2 combines with J gene TRBJ2-3; D unresolved. CDR3 length: 14 residues. Trimming stripped 1 base from V and 4 bases from J, with 9 bases between. CDR1 is SGHTA, CDR2 FQGNSA, per germline.

Many counts were recorded for this clonotype. This beta chain slipped into a library made for alpha chains as a stray read, so its size is not meaningful. This chain joins TRBV30 and TRBJ2-3, with no clear D. Trimming stripped 1 base from V and 2 bases from J, with 7 bases between. Germline CDR1 GTSNPN, CDR2 SVGIG (reference sequence). This CDR3 has 13 amino acids. CDR3 in amino acids: CAWSGAATDTQYF. The CDR3 DNA follows: TGTGCCTGGAGTGGGGCGGCCACAGATACGCAGTATTTT.

The sample holds many counts of this clonotype. The library was prepared for alpha chains; this beta chain is a stray read, so its frequency means little. The chain is built from TRBV13 and TRBJ1-5; the D is unclear. V was pared by 3 bases and J by 5 bases, with 5 bases between. There are 12 residues in the CDR3. Germline V lookup: CDR1 PRHDT, CDR2 FYEKMQ (reference sequence). CDR3 loop: CASSFGDQPQHF. The CDR3 DNA reads TGTGCCAGCAGCTTTGGGGATCAGCCCCAGCATTTT.

The sample holds many counts of this clonotype. This beta chain came through as a stray read in a library set up for alpha chains, and its size says little. The CDR3: CASSYSTGSYNEQFF. CDR3 DNA: TGTGCCAGCAGTTACTCGACAGGTAGCTACAATGAGCAGTTCTTC. The V gene is TRBV6-6, the J gene TRBJ2-1; D is possibly TRBD1 (6 bases). Per the germline V gene, CDR1 is MNHNY and CDR2 is SVGAGI (reference sequence). Trimming stripped 0 bases from V and 3 bases from J, with 9 bases between. The length of the CDR3 is 15 residues.

In this sample, this clonotype turned up many times. The size of this beta chain means little, since it is a stray read in a library made for alpha chains. V usage is TRBV6-5 and J usage is TRBJ1-5; D not certain. Trimming cost V 0 bases and J 4 bases, with 7 bases left between them. Germline CDR1 MNHEY, CDR2 SVGAGI. The CDR3 consists of 14 residues. The CDR3 sequence is CASSYSVGNQPQHF. The CDR3 bases are TGTGCCAGCAGTTACTCCGTCGGGAATCAGCCCCAGCATTTT.

This clonotype was seen many times. With the library built for alpha chains, this beta chain is off target and its frequency is not meaningful. The V gene is TRBV19, the J gene TRBJ2-2; 9 positions match TRBD1. V trimming: 6 bases; J trimming: 3 bases; junction bases outside the gene matches: 11. There are 17 residues in the CDR3. Germline V lookup: CDR1 LNHDA, CDR2 SQIVND (reference sequence). The CDR3 spells CASRPVGTGSYTGELFF. CDR3 coding DNA: TGTGCCAGTAGGCCCGTGGGGACAGGGTCCTACACCGGGGAGCTGTTTTTT.

This clonotype was counted many times. This beta chain was picked up by a library intended for alpha chains and is off target, so its count carries little meaning. The chain couples TRBV20-1 to TRBJ2-3, with 8 bases fitting TRBD2. The CDR3 totals 15 residues. From germline, CDR1 is DFQATT and CDR2 SNEGSKA (reference sequence). Germline trimming cut 1 base from V and 1 base from J; bases unmatched to any gene: 4. The CDR3 protein is CSARGREVGTDTQYF. In nucleotides, the CDR3 is TGCAGTGCTAGAGGGCGGGAGGTGGGCACAGATACGCAGTATTTT.

This clonotype was seen repeatedly, ten times or more. At one of its ends the junction is not consistent with the germline gene, which may arise from a read error. A library prepared for alpha chains yielded this beta chain as an off-target read; its size is of little meaning. The gene calls are TRBV7-7 and TRBJ2-1; no clear D gene. This CDR3 has 13 amino acids. Germline V gene sequence: CDR1 SSHAT, CDR2 FNYEAQ (reference sequence). The CDR3 loop reads CASSLIPRDEQFF. The CDR3 DNA reads as TGTGCTAGCAGCTTAATTCCTAGGGATGAGCAGTTCTTC.

This clonotype ranks as medium-sized. Being off target in a library aimed at alpha chains, this beta chain has a size of little meaning. V is TRBV12-3 or TRBV12-4 and J is TRBJ1-2; 8 positions agree with TRBD1. This CDR3 contains 16 residues. Trimming at V came to 6 bases and at J to 5 bases, leaving 14 bases not matched to a gene. The CDR3 is CASSSGYRTGNYGYTF. The CDR3 region has the DNA TGTGCCAGCAGCTCCGGGTACCGGACAGGGAATTATGGCTACACCTTC.

This clonotype was counted ten times or more. Since it is a stray read in a library aimed at alpha chains, this beta chain has a size that is not meaningful. The chain links TRBV2 to TRBJ2-7, with D maybe TRBD2 (5 bases). Trimming cost V 6 bases and J 3 bases, with 6 bases left between them. Germline CDR1 reads SNHLY; CDR2 reads FYNNEI. The CDR3 totals 11 residues. CDR3 amino acids: CASRRGYEQYF. CDR3 coding DNA: TGTGCCAGCAGACGGGGCTACGAGCAGTACTTC.

As regards this clonotype: This beta chain is a stray read from a library made for alpha chains; its abundance is not meaningful. The CDR3, as DNA: TGTGCCAGCAGCTTAGCCCCTGCGATGAACAATGAGCAGTTCTTC. Translated: CASSLAPAMNNEQFF. The V and J genes are TRBV7-2 and TRBJ2-1; no reliable D call. Per the germline V gene, CDR1 is SGHTA and CDR2 is FQGNSA. This CDR3 has 15 amino acids. V was cut by 0 bases and J by 5 bases, with 11 bases left in between. Full variable domain (missing parts from reference TRBV7-2 and TRBJ2-1): GAGVSQSPSNKVTEKGKDVELRCDPISGHTALYWYRQSLGQGLEFLIYFQGNSAPDKSGLPSDRFSAERTGGSVSTLTIQRTQQEDSAVYLCASSLAPAMNNEQFFGPGTRLTVL.

This clonotype has ten or more counts. This beta chain appears as a stray read in a library generated for alpha chains; its size is not informative. The chain carries TRBV12-3 or TRBV12-4 and TRBJ1-1; D ambiguous. V was shortened by 4 bases and J by 4 bases, with 10 bases between the two germline ends. The CDR3 sequence is 13 residues long. The CDR3 DNA follows: TGTGCCAGCAGTTCAGAAATGTCCACTGAAGCTTTCTTT. This encodes CASSSEMSTEAFF.

In its sample, this clonotype was seen many times. Because the library targeted alpha chains, this beta chain is an off-target read whose size means little. The chain has TRBV5-1 and TRBJ1-5; tentatively, D is TRBD1 (6 bases). Germline values: CDR1 SGHRS, CDR2 YFSETQ. Trimming shortened V by 0 bases and J by 3 bases, and 13 bases separated the two germline ends. CDR3 length: 16 amino acids. The CDR3 sequence: CASSLGVAGVNQPQHF. The CDR3 DNA reads as TGCGCCAGCAGCTTGGGAGTTGCAGGGGTCAATCAGCCCCAGCATTTT.